The clone carrying this T cell receptor beta chain was seen ten or more times. The data were taken from a study of identical twins. The CDR3 extends over 15 amino acids. Germline values: CDR1 SGHRS, CDR2 YFSETQ. Trimming removed 5 bases from V and 2 bases from J; junction bases left unmatched: 7. TCRdb recomputed calls from the 5' RACE reads with MiXCR, one row per CDR3 protein. The data contain 260,000 or so distinct CDR3 sequences, 7% to 8.5% of them seen just once; the ten biggest clones take up roughly 5%. This same sample was also taken into another study, of yellow fever vaccine responses in identical twins.

This chain connects TRBV5-1 to TRBJ2-3; 8 positions match TRBD2. The source of this sequence is a young woman in good health. Sequencing was done on a sample of CD8+ T cells sorted from blood. The chain's CDR3 is CASSSTSATTDTQYF. Here the CDR3 DNA reads TGCGCCAGCAGTTCGACTAGCGCTACCACAGATACGCAGTATTTT.